This T cell receptor beta chain originates from a study of radiotherapy plus CTLA-4 blockade in lung cancer (dated by TCRdb to 2017 to 2018). About the full investigation: Among the enrolled patients, about 19% had an objective response, and roughly 30% reached disease control.

Library preparation employed the immunoSEQ multiplex PCR assay. The immuneACCESS repertoire file appears here via TCRdb, limited to in-frame rearrangements. These files lack a portion of the clones; in checked studies, under half of the deficit traces to unresolved V genes, and the cause of the others is not known. Present in this sample are about 60,000 clones, approximately 79% of which were seen just once. Clones ranked in the top ten supply about 3% of the sample. The study evaluated CTLA-4 blockade (ipilimumab) given together with focal radiation therapy in patients who had chemo-refractory metastatic non-small-cell lung cancer. The investigation overall reported the following: After treatment with radiotherapy and ipilimumab, TCR clones that originated in tumors expanded in peripheral blood. The strongest predictors of response, as reported, were early dynamic changes in blood T cell clones along with a rise in serum interferon-beta after radiation.

This clone showed up just a few times. Its antigen is not yet known. No quality values exist for individual bases; no much larger clone is one base distant. The TCR comes from a human donor with non-small cell lung cancer who had a complete response to radiotherapy plus ipilimumab. Sample: peripheral blood, taken from a patient treated with radiotherapy plus ipilimumab.

Read as DNA, the sequence is TGTGCCAGTATCTCACAGGAGAGCAATCAGCCCCAGCATTTT. It translates to CASISQESNQPQHF. The chain uses TRBV19 and TRBJ1-5; a tentative D call is TRBD1 (5 bases match). The CDR3 sequence holds 14 residues, the cysteine and phenylalanine included. The read is trimmed to its CDR3 DNA, 42 bases read in frame from base 1. V loses 7 bases of germline sequence and J loses 1 base, and the interval between the two ends is 11 bases. According to the germline V gene (reference sequence), CDR1 reads LNHDA and CDR2 reads SQIVND.